This T cell receptor (beta chain) was documented in a study of T-cell memory formation after mild COVID-19. Study-wide context: Clusters of TCRs were largely donor specific.

Study results and caveats: Nothing confirmed that second-wave clones peaking on day 37 were specific for SARS-CoV-2. Day 15 to 85 contracting clones showed balanced CD4/CD8; later expanders leaned CD4+.

As regards this clonotype: What it recognizes is unknown.

A single record per CDR3 protein comes from TCRdb applying MiXCR to the 5' RACE reads. This table holds about 560,000 distinct CDR3 sequences, roughly a sixth found once. Material: PBMCs or a T cell subset sorted from them (not recorded which). This sequence was found in an adult woman who had mild COVID-19 (a few samples of this study predate the infection). Cell type and time point are not known.

The CDR3 DNA is TGTGCCAGCAGCCAAGATGTCAGGATACGAACTGAAGCTTTCTTT. This translates into CASSQDVRIRTEAFF. The chain has TRBV4-2 and TRBJ1-1; D uncertain. This CDR3 spans 15 amino acids. V was cut by 0 bases and J by 5 bases, with 13 bases left in between. Germline V lookup: CDR1 LGHNA, CDR2 YNFKEQ.